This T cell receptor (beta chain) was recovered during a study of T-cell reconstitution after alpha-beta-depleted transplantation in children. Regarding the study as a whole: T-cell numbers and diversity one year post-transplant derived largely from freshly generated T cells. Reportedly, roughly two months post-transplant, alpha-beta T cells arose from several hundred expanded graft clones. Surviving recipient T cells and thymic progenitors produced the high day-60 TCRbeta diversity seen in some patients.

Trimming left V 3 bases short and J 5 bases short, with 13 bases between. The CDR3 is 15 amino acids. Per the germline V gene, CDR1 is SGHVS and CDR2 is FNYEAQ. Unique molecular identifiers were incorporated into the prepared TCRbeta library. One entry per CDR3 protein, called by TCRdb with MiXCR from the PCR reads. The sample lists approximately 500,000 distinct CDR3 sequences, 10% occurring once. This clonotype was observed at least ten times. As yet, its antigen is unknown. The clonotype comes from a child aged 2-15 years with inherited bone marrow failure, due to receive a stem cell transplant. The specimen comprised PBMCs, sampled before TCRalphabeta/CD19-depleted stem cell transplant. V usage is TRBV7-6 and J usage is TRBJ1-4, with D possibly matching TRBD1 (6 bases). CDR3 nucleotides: TGTGCCAGCAGCTTCTTTCCTGGACAGAATGAAAAACTGTTTTTT. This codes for CASSFFPGQNEKLFF.